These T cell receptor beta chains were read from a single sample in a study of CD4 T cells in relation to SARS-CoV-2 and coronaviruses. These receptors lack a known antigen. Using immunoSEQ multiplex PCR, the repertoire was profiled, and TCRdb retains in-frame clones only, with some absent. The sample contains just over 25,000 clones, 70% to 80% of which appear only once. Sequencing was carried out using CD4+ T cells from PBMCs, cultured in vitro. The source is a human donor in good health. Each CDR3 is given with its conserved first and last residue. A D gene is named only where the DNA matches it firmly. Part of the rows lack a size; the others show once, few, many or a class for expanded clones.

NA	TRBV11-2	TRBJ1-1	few	TGTGCCAGCAGCCAAGCCCGGCAGGGAAGTCGGAACACTGAAGCTTTCTTT	CASSQARQGSRNTEAFF
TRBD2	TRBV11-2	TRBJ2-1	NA	TGTGCCAGCAGCTTAGCGGGGGGGGGCAGTGAGCAGTTCTTC	CASSLAGGGSEQFF
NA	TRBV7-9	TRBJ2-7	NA	TGTGCCAGCAGCTTAGTCCAGTTCGAGCAGTACTTC	CASSLVQFEQYF
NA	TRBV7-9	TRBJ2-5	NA	TGTGCCAGCAGCGTGGGACTGGGGGTGGAGACCCAGTACTTC	CASSVGLGVETQYF
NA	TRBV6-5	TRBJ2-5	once	TGTGCCAGCAGCACACCCGGCTCAGCGCAGTACTTC	CASSTPGSAQYF
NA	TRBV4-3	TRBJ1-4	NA	TGCGCCAGCAGCCAAGATACGGGAGGGCGACACGCGATTATCAATGAAAAACTGTTTTTT	CASSQDTGGRHAIINEKLFF
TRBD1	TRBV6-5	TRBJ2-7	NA	TGTGCCAGCACCCTGACAGGGAAACTCTACGAGCAGTACTTC	CASTLTGKLYEQYF
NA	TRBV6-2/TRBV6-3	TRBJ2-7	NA	TGTGCCAGCAGTTACTACGCTAGCTACGAGCAGTACTTC	CASSYYASYEQYF
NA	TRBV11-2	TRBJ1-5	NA	TGTGCCAGCAGTCGAACAGGATCGTATCAGCCCCAGCATTTT	CASSRTGSYQPQHF
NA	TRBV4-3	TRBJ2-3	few	TGCGCCAGCAGCCAGGGTCATACAGATACGCAGTATTTT	CASSQGHTDTQYF
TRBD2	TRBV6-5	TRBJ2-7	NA	TGTGCCAGCGCCGGGGGGATGATACGAGTGCAGTACTTC	CASAGGMIRVQYF
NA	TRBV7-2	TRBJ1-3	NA	TGTGCCAGCAGCTTAGACGGGGGGCGAATGGCTGGAAACACCATATATTTT	CASSLDGGRMAGNTIYF
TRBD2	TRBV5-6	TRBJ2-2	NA	TGTGCCAGCAGCTTGGGCGCGGGAGGGGTTTACACCGGGGAGCTGTTTTTT	CASSLGAGGVYTGELFF
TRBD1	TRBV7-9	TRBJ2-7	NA	TGTGCCAGCAGCTTATTTCCGGACAGGGGCTACGAGCAGTACTTC	CASSLFPDRGYEQYF
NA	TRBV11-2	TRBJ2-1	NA	TGTGCCAGCAGCTTAGACGGGGGTTCGCGCAATGAGCAGTTCTTC	CASSLDGGSRNEQFF
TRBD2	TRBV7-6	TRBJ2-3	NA	TGTGCCAGCAGCGCGGAGCGGGGGGGCCTTGCAGATACGCAGTATTTT	CASSAERGGLADTQYF
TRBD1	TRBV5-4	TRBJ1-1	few	TGTGCCAGCAGCTTGGGGACAGGGCAACGGTACACTGAAGCTTTCTTT	CASSLGTGQRYTEAFF
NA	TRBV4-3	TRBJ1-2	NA	TGCGCCAGCAGCCCCGGGGGCTTCCGGACGAACTATGGCTACACCTTC	CASSPGGFRTNYGYTF
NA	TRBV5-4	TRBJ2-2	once	TGTGCCAGCAGCCTTCGGGCCAGTACGAACACCGGGGAGCTGTTTTTT	CASSLRASTNTGELFF
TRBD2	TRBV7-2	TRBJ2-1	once	TGTGCCAGCAGCTTCCGGGCTAGCGGGGGGGGTGAGCAGTTCTTC	CASSFRASGGGEQFF
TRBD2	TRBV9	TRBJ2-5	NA	TGTGCCAGCAGCGTAGGCGGCGGGGGGGCGGTGGAGACCCAGTACTTC	CASSVGGGGAVETQYF
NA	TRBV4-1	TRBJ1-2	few	TGCGCCAGCAGCCAAGTAGGGGGGGGAGGTGAAAACTATGGCTACACCTTC	CASSQVGGGGENYGYTF
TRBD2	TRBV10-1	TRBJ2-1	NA	TGCGCCAGCAGTACGACTAGCGGGGGGTACAATGAGCAGTTCTTC	CASSTTSGGYNEQFF
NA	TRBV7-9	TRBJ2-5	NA	TGTGCCAGCAGCTTGGCGGTGGTGGAAGAGACCCAGTACTTC	CASSLAVVEETQYF
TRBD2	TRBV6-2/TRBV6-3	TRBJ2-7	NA	TGTGCCAGCAGTTACTCGGTAGCGGGAGCCTACGAGCAGTACTTC	CASSYSVAGAYEQYF
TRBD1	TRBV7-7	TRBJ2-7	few	TGTGCCAGCAGCTTAGGTATAGGGACAGGGGCCCGGGAGCAGTACTTC	CASSLGIGTGAREQYF
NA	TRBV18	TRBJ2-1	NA	TGTGCCAGCTCACCACCGCCTAACTACAATGAGCAGTTCTTC	CASSPPPNYNEQFF
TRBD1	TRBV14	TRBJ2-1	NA	TGTGCCAGCAGCCAGCGACAGGGGGTCTACAATGAGCAGTTCTTC	CASSQRQGVYNEQFF
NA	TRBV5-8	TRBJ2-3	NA	TGTGCCAGCAGCTTTACGGCCCCCTGGACGCAGTATTTT	CASSFTAPWTQYF
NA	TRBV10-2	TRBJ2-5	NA	TGCGCCAGCAGTGATATGGGAGGGACCCAGTACTTC	CASSDMGGTQYF
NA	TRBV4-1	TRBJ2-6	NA	TGCGCCAGCAGCATCCCCTGGGGGCGGTCAAGCTCTGGGGCCAACGTCCTGACTTTC	CASSIPWGRSSSGANVLTF
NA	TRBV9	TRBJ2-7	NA	TGTGCCAGCAGCGTAGACCAGGGGCCGCGGGAGCAGTACTTC	CASSVDQGPREQYF
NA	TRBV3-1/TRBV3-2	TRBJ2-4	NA	TGTGCCAGCAGCCAAGGGGGTGATGGGGCCAAAAACATTCAGTACTTC	CASSQGGDGAKNIQYF
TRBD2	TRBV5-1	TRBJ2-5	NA	TGCGCCAGCAGTTCGGGTAGCGGGAGAGAGACCCAGTACTTC	CASSSGSGRETQYF
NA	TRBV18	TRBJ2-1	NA	TGTGCCAGCTCACCCTACGGGACTGCGGATGAGCAGTTCTTC	CASSPYGTADEQFF
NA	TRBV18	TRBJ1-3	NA	TGTGCCAGCTCACGCCAGGCCGGGGGTGGTGGAAACACCATATATTTT	CASSRQAGGGGNTIYF
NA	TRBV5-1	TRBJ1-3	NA	TGCGCCAGCAGCTCCAGCAGAGGGACTGGAAACACCATATATTTT	CASSSSRGTGNTIYF
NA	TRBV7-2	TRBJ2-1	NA	TGTGCCAGCACCCCATCAAGAAGTCCCCTCTACAATGAGCAGTTCTTC	CASTPSRSPLYNEQFF
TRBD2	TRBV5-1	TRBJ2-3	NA	TGCGCCAGCAGCTCCTTAGCGGGAGGTTTCACAGATACGCAGTATTTT	CASSSLAGGFTDTQYF
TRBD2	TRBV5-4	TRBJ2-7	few	TGTGCCAGCAGCTTCCAAGCGGGGGCCTTATCCGAGCAGTACTTC	CASSFQAGALSEQYF
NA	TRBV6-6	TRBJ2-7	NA	TGTGCCAGCAGTCCTCCGAACCCGGGGGTTCACGAGCAGTACTTC	CASSPPNPGVHEQYF
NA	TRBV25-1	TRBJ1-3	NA	TGTGCCACGGGACGGGGGTCTGGAAACACCATATATTTT	CATGRGSGNTIYF
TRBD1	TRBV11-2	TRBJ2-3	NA	TGTGCCAGCAGCTCACTGGGACAGGGGGCTGTCACAGATACGCAGTATTTT	CASSSLGQGAVTDTQYF
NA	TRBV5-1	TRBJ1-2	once	TGCGCCAGCAGCACCTGGGACCGTAACTATGGCTACACCTTC	CASSTWDRNYGYTF
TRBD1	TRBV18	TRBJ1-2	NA	TGTGCCAGCTCACCAGGGACAGAGTATGGCTACACCTTC	CASSPGTEYGYTF
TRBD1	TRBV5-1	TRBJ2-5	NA	TGCGCCAGCAGCTTGGATGGACAGGCTCAGTACTTC	CASSLDGQAQYF
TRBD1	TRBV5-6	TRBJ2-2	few	TGTGCCAGCAGCTTGGGCAGGGACAGGATACGCGCGAACACCGGGGAGCTGTTTTTT	CASSLGRDRIRANTGELFF
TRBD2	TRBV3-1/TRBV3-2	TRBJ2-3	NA	TGTGCCAGCAGCCAATTCCACCCGGGACTAGCGGGGGGAACTAGCACAGATACGCAGTATTTT	CASSQFHPGLAGGTSTDTQYF
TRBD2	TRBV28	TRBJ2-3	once	TGTGCCAGCAGCTCCCTGAAGACTAGCGCCACAGATACGCAGTATTTT	CASSSLKTSATDTQYF